The T cell receptor (beta chain) described here comes from a study of shared clonotypes between healthy human individuals. About the research overall: Every donor yielded three CD4 naive, three CD4 memory, two CD8 naive and one CD8 memory plate.

General observations from the study: It was observed that roughly 5.4% of naive CD4 clonotypes were shared across a handful of donors.

As to this clone: Its antigen is not identified.

The CDR3 has 15 amino acids. Germline CDR1 is SGHRS and CDR2 is YFSETQ. V lost 1 base and J 4 bases, leaving 12 bases between the germline ends. Each sorted subset replicate got 200 ng genomic DNA, around 29,000 genomes. Clones were sequenced by immunoSEQ multiplex PCR, and TCRdb holds only the in-frame ones, with some missing. This table holds about 1.1 million clones, approximately 80% found once. The receptor was derived from a man aged 18 to 29 in good health. Some clones in this sample may be carry-over from other donors' samples. What was sequenced was memory CD4+ T cells from PBMCs. Regarding subset: CD45RA-negative fraction. The rearrangement links TRBV5-1 to TRBJ1-3; D is unresolved. CDR3 sequence reads: CASSLFPASGNTIYF. The CDR3 DNA reads TGCGCCAGCAGCTTGTTTCCGGCGTCCGGAAACACCATATATTTT. Together with reference TRBV5-1 and TRBJ1-3, the CDR3 gives the full variable domain: KAGVTQTPRYLIKTRGQQVTLSCSPISGHRSVSWYQQTPGQGLQFLFEYFSETQRNKGNFPGRFSGRQFSNSRSEMNVSTLELGDSALYLCASSLFPASGNTIYFGEGSWLTVV.